The TCR beta chain under discussion was sequenced for a study of T cells in Graves' hyperthyroidism and ophthalmopathy. RNA transcripts served as the template for amplifying TCR beta CDR3 regions. Carried out on the TCR CDR3, a first-round RT-PCR used the HTBI primer set. MiXCR, run by TCRdb on the multiplex PCR reads, gives a single entry per CDR3 protein. This sample has roughly 290,000 distinct CDR3 sequences; roughly an eighth occur once, and the top ten carry approximately 7.9%. This clonotype was seen repeatedly, ten times or more. The antigen is not known. Study conclusions and caveats: Model-based prediction identified ophthalmopathy a median about 7 months prior to its onset.

Researchers defined stable Graves' hyperthyroidism as no ophthalmopathy progression within 18 months. Together with thyroid ultrasound, orbital computed tomography, serum thyroxine and TRAb, clinical symptoms were used for diagnoses. CDR1 is SNHLY, CDR2 FYNNEI, per germline. The trim removed 4 bases at V and 1 base at J, leaving 1 base unmatched. This CDR3 is built from 14 residues. Sequencing used blood. This receptor was obtained from a woman aged 40 to 50 with Graves' hyperthyroidism. The J gene is TRBJ1-2, the V gene TRBV2, with TRBD1 matching 9 bases. CDR3 sequence: CASSAGQGNYGYTF. The DNA of the CDR3 is TGTGCCAGCAGTGCGGGACAGGGTAACTATGGCTACACCTTC.